Listed below are T cell receptor beta chains from one sample, sequenced in a study of a mutant IDH1 vaccine in newly diagnosed glioma. Libraries were prepared by immunoSEQ multiplex PCR; TCRdb keeps only in-frame clonotypes and omits some of them. The sample records tens of thousands of clones, around 78% being singletons. What these receptors recognize is not known. The sequences come from PBMCs, collected from a glioma patient whose treatment included an IDH1 peptide vaccine. The origin of the receptors is a man aged 25 to 45 with glioma. CDR3s include the opening cysteine and the closing phenylalanine or tryptophan. Each record gives: D gene, V gene, clone size, J gene, CDR3 DNA, CDR3 protein. The D gene is left open where the match is weak. The size field is filled for only some rows; it gives once, few, many or a size class.

D gene: TRBD2; V gene: TRBV9; clone size: -; J gene: TRBJ2-1; CDR3 DNA: TGTGCCAGCAGCCCGCAGACGGTTTCGGGGACTAGCGGCTATGAGCAGTTCTTC; CDR3 protein: CASSPQTVSGTSGYEQFF
D gene: TRBD1; V gene: TRBV2; clone size: once; J gene: TRBJ1-5; CDR3 DNA: TGTGCCAGCAGTGAAGGAGGGGGCCGGTATTTT; CDR3 protein: CASSEGGGRYF
D gene: -; V gene: TRBV30; clone size: -; J gene: TRBJ1-5; CDR3 DNA: TGTGCCTGGAGTGTAAGCAATCAGCCCCAGCATTTT; CDR3 protein: CAWSVSNQPQHF
D gene: -; V gene: TRBV14; clone size: -; J gene: TRBJ1-1; CDR3 DNA: TGTGCCAGCAGCCAAAGAGGTACAGGGCCTGAAGCTTTCTTT; CDR3 protein: CASSQRGTGPEAFF
D gene: -; V gene: TRBV4-3; clone size: -; J gene: TRBJ1-1; CDR3 DNA: TGCGCCAGCAGCCGCACTGGGGGGGCAGGGAGACCCGATGAAGCTTTCTTT; CDR3 protein: CASSRTGGAGRPDEAFF
D gene: -; V gene: TRBV7-8; clone size: -; J gene: TRBJ1-3; CDR3 DNA: TGTGCCAGCAGCCCCGGGAGGGGGGATGGAAACACCATATATTTT; CDR3 protein: CASSPGRGDGNTIYF
D gene: -; V gene: TRBV6-5; clone size: few; J gene: TRBJ1-2; CDR3 DNA: TGTGCCAGCAGTTCCCCCCGCACGTTCGGCTACACCTTC; CDR3 protein: CASSSPRTFGYTF
D gene: TRBD2; V gene: TRBV28; clone size: -; J gene: TRBJ2-7; CDR3 DNA: TGTGCCAGCAGATGGACTAGCGGGGATTTCGAGCAGTACTTC; CDR3 protein: CASRWTSGDFEQYF
D gene: -; V gene: TRBV5-1; clone size: -; J gene: TRBJ1-1; CDR3 DNA: TGCGCCAGCAGCTTGGGACAGTCCCGTGAACTCGAAGCTTTCTTT; CDR3 protein: CASSLGQSRELEAFF
D gene: -; V gene: TRBV4-1; clone size: -; J gene: TRBJ1-3; CDR3 DNA: TGCGCCAGCAGCCAAGACGGGGTGTATCGGAACACCATATATTTT; CDR3 protein: CASSQDGVYRNTIYF
D gene: -; V gene: TRBV7-3; clone size: medium-sized; J gene: TRBJ2-7; CDR3 DNA: TGTGCCAGCAGCTTAACGGGGGCCAGCTACGATAAGCAGTACTTC; CDR3 protein: CASSLTGASYDKQYF
D gene: TRBD2; V gene: TRBV5-1; clone size: -; J gene: TRBJ2-2; CDR3 DNA: TGCGCCAGCAGCTTGAATAGCGGGGGGGCGAACACCGGGGAGCTGTTTTTT; CDR3 protein: CASSLNSGGANTGELFF
D gene: -; V gene: TRBV7-2; clone size: few; J gene: TRBJ2-2; CDR3 DNA: TGTGCCAGCAGCCCGGGCGTACTCAACACCGGGGAGCTGTTTTTT; CDR3 protein: CASSPGVLNTGELFF
D gene: TRBD1; V gene: TRBV29-1; clone size: -; J gene: TRBJ1-2; CDR3 DNA: TGCAGCGTTGAAGGGACAGGGGACGGCTACACCTTC; CDR3 protein: CSVEGTGDGYTF
D gene: -; V gene: TRBV4-1; clone size: -; J gene: TRBJ1-5; CDR3 DNA: TGCGCCAGCAGCCAAACAGGGTGGAATCAGCCCCAGCATTTT; CDR3 protein: CASSQTGWNQPQHF
D gene: -; V gene: TRBV29-1; clone size: -; J gene: TRBJ2-7; CDR3 DNA: TGCAGCGCCTCCGGTGGGGCCCTCTCCTACGAGCAGTACTTC; CDR3 protein: CSASGGALSYEQYF
D gene: -; V gene: TRBV30; clone size: once; J gene: TRBJ1-1; CDR3 DNA: TGTGCCTGGAACAGGGACACTGAAGCTTTCTTT; CDR3 protein: CAWNRDTEAFF
D gene: -; V gene: TRBV10-3; clone size: -; J gene: TRBJ2-7; CDR3 DNA: TGTGCCATCAGTGACTTAAGAACGCGCACAGCCTCCTACGAGCAGTACTTC; CDR3 protein: CAISDLRTRTASYEQYF
D gene: TRBD1; V gene: TRBV5-1; clone size: -; J gene: TRBJ2-2; CDR3 DNA: TGCGCCAGCAGCTGGACAGGGATGGCCAACACCGGGGAGCTGTTTTTT; CDR3 protein: CASSWTGMANTGELFF
D gene: TRBD1; V gene: TRBV28; clone size: few; J gene: TRBJ2-5; CDR3 DNA: TGTGCCAGCAGTCCCCAGACAGGGATGATCGAGACCCAGTACTTC; CDR3 protein: CASSPQTGMIETQYF
D gene: TRBD2; V gene: TRBV7-2; clone size: once; J gene: TRBJ2-7; CDR3 DNA: TGTGCCAGCAGCCCCTCCGGGACTAGAGGCGGCGAGCAGTACTTC; CDR3 protein: CASSPSGTRGGEQYF
D gene: TRBD1; V gene: TRBV5-6; clone size: -; J gene: TRBJ2-2; CDR3 DNA: TGTGCCAGCAGCTATATAACGACAGGGTATGTCGGGGAGCTGTTTTTT; CDR3 protein: CASSYITTGYVGELFF
D gene: -; V gene: TRBV2; clone size: -; J gene: TRBJ1-2; CDR3 DNA: TGTGCCAGCAGGGAAGCAGGACACTATGGCTACACCTTC; CDR3 protein: CASREAGHYGYTF
D gene: -; V gene: TRBV13; clone size: -; J gene: TRBJ1-5; CDR3 DNA: TGTGCCAGCAGCTTACACAGGGAGGGTCAGCCCCAGCATTTT; CDR3 protein: CASSLHREGQPQHF
D gene: -; V gene: TRBV5-1; clone size: -; J gene: TRBJ2-6; CDR3 DNA: TGCGCCAGCAGCTTAGGAAGCTCTGGGGCCAACGTCCTGACTTTC; CDR3 protein: CASSLGSSGANVLTF
D gene: TRBD1; V gene: TRBV5-1; clone size: -; J gene: TRBJ1-1; CDR3 DNA: TGCGCCAGCAGCTTGGAAAGGGGGCGTAACACTGAAGCTTTCTTT; CDR3 protein: CASSLERGRNTEAFF
D gene: -; V gene: TRBV19; clone size: -; J gene: TRBJ2-7; CDR3 DNA: TGTGCCAGTAGTAACAGGCCGGATTACGAGCAGTACTTC; CDR3 protein: CASSNRPDYEQYF
D gene: -; V gene: TRBV7-2; clone size: -; J gene: TRBJ2-7; CDR3 DNA: TGTGCCAGCAGCAACGGGGGACAGATCTACGAGCAGTACTTC; CDR3 protein: CASSNGGQIYEQYF